Included here is one T cell receptor (beta chain) sequence, with context. The germline V gene encodes CDR1 LNHDA and CDR2 SQIVND (reference sequence). CDR3 size: 14 residues. After removal of 3 bases from V and 5 bases from J, the junction contained 6 bases not matched to a gene. This sample was included in a study of blood T cell repertoires in COVID-19. Study-wide context: Collection of acute and convalescent COVID-19 samples took place in the United States, Italy and Spain. PBMCs, B-cell-depleted T cells, or T cells were the source of the cDNA or gDNA that made up the material.

One Seattle source followed patients from active infection through their disease course. In the authors' methods: Reference gene primer amplification gave estimated nucleated cell counts. Assay: immunoSEQ multiplex PCR; the TCRdb copy retains only in-frame clones and omits some. That table gives V, J and clone size, and the DNA gave D and trimming. The sample includes about 130,000 clones, about 76% of them seen just once. Sequencing was done on a sample of peripheral blood. This sequence was found in a woman aged 65 to 85 with COVID-19, enrolled during active disease. The chain has TRBV19 and TRBJ2-5, with 7 bases matching TRBD1. The CDR3 coding sequence is TGTGCCAGTAGTATTCAGACAGGGACGGAGACCCAGTACTTC. This sequence encodes CASSIQTGTETQYF.